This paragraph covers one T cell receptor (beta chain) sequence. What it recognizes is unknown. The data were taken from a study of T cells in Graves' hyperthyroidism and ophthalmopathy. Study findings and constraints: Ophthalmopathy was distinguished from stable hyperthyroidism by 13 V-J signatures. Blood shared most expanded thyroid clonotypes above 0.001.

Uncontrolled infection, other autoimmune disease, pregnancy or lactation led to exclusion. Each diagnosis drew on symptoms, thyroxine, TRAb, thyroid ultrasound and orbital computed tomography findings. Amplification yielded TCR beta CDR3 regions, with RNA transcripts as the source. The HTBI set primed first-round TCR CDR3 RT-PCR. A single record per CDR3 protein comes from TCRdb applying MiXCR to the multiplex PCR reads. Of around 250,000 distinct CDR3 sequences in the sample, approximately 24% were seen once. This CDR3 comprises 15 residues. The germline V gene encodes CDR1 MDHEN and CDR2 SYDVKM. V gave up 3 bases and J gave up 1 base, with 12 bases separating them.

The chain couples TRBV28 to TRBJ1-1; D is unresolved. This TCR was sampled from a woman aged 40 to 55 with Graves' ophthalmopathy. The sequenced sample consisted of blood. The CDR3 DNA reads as TGTGCCAGCAGTTTCCGGACCGGAGGGAACACTGAAGCTTTCTTT. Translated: CASSFRTGGNTEAFF.